The clone carrying this TCR beta chain was counted at least ten times. This specimen comes from a study of T cell repertoires in cytomegalovirus infection. Per the germline V gene, CDR1 is MNHEY and CDR2 is SVGAGI. The CDR3 totals 12 residues. Trimming shortened V by 6 bases and J by 4 bases, and 9 bases separated the two germline ends. TCRdb recomputed calls from the reads with MiXCR, one row per CDR3 protein. The sample shows 300,000 or so distinct CDR3 sequences, roughly 24% of them seen only once. J is TRBJ2-5 and V is TRBV6-5, with D possibly matching TRBD1 (5 bases). The sequence was collected from a human donor in good health (CMV status not recorded). Some clones in this sample may be carry-over from other donors' samples. Sequences were obtained from PBMCs. CDR3 coding DNA: TGTGCCAGCAGAACAGGACCAGAGACCCAGTACTTC. It encodes CASRTGPETQYF.